This TCR beta chain was obtained from a study of shared clonotypes between healthy human individuals (dated by TCRdb to 2019 to 2021). Looking at the study overall: Three men and a couple of women, aged 18 to 49 years, made up the cohort. To estimate repertoire size and how much clonotypes are shared between individuals, the study performed deep sequencing of blood TCR repertoires from a handful of healthy adults. Leukapheresis yielded between about 0.85 and 10 billion PBMCs per donor. To increase sequencing depth and limit assay-specific biases, TCR repertoire library preparation and sequencing were carried out by different laboratories using diverse techniques. For each donor, CD4 naive and CD4 memory were each given three plates, CD8 naive was given two plates, and CD8 memory was given one plate. Paper-wide results and their limitations: Pairwise subsampling led to the expectation that sequencing depth would affect the degree of clonotype sharing among donors. Compared with non-shared clonotypes, the clonotypes found in all four sorted-subset donors had higher generation probabilities. Because the study included a small number of donors, the genetic and exposure-history diversity represented was limited. Incomplete sequencing was indicated by rarefaction of sorted-subset datasets, despite the large sequencing depth. Naive subsets generally had larger estimated clonotype richness than memory subsets. Around 5.4% of naive CD4, around 3.5% of naive CD8, roughly 2.4% of memory CD4, and about 0.4% of memory CD8 clonotypes were shared across several donors. Sampling was restricted to blood, and TCR repertoires in tissue are likely to differ from TCR repertoires in blood.

The CDR3 has 16 amino acids, counting the end cysteine and phenylalanine. Only CDR3 DNA is held: 48 bases, read in frame from base 1. V trim: 2 bases; J trim: 5 bases; unmatched bases: 10. The germline V gene yields KGHSH for CDR1 and LQKENI for CDR2. Using the deep immunoSEQ assay, TCR CDR3 regions were amplified from genomic DNA by multiplex PCR. For each cell subset, the extracted genomic DNA was distributed evenly across all wells of several immunoSEQ 96-well plates, and each plate served as one replicate. For sorted subsets, 200 to 250 ng of genomic DNA, equivalent to roughly 33,000 T cell genomes, went into each replicate PCR. Purified libraries were quantified with a Qubit 3.0 fluorometer, sized on a Bioanalyzer 2100, and re-quantified with the KAPA Library Quantification kit. Every immunoSEQ 96-well plate was sequenced on a dedicated single-read 150-cycle Illumina NextSeq 550 flow cell. Per the original workflow: Because the immunoSEQ output held only junctional sequences and lacked quality scores, the filtering could not match the filtering applied to full-length reads. Sequences were annotated with PyIR, a Python wrapper for IgBLAST v1.9, and V/J genes and CDR3 were assigned using IMGT germline references. Reads with weak V/J assignments (E-value above 1e-6), missing CDR3, stop codons, out-of-frame junctions, or ambiguous translated residues were removed. A V3J clonotype was defined by an identical inferred V gene, J gene, and CDR3 amino acid sequence. To compute the percentage overlap between repertoires, the number of shared unique clonotypes was divided by the size of the smaller repertoire. Three approaches were used to assess repertoire richness: RTK rarefaction, the Chao1 estimator, and Recon v2.1 estimates of unobserved clonotypes. Generation probabilities for all TCRbeta clonotypes obtained by the gDNA method from a few donors were computed using OLGA. TCRdb provides this immuneACCESS table in a form limited to in-frame rearrangements. Some clones are lacking; in checked studies, under half of them reflect an unresolved V gene, and why the rest are absent is not known. The V and J calls and clone size are taken from that table; D and trimming were inferred from the DNA. This sample has around 2,000,000 clones in its table, and approximately 95% of those were observed once. Of the sample, around 1.1% is held by the ten largest clones.

CD8 naive samples were CD45RO-negative cells positively selected for CCR7, giving a CD45RA+CCR7+ population that excluded TemRA cells. The donors were healthy, HIV-negative adults with no recently reported acute infections or vaccinations. Only Caucasian adults living in Nashville, Tennessee, USA were represented among the donors. Blood was collected by leukapheresis, and PBMCs were isolated by Ficoll-Histopaque density gradient centrifugation and then cryopreserved in liquid nitrogen vapor phase. Analytical flow cytometry was used to check the purity and quantity of every magnetically sorted T cell population. Each sorted fraction had its genomic DNA isolated and then quantified by UV absorbance on a Nanodrop 2000c. Comments on this clone: Its target antigen remains unknown. The record has no base qualities; no much larger clone is one base away.

Rearrangement joined TRBV18 to TRBJ2-5, and TRBD1 aligns with 8 junction nucleotides. Sample: naive CD8+ T cells sorted from blood. This specimen's cell subset or site label, interpreted: CD45RA+CCR7+. The clonotype originates from a young man in good health. This receptor carries the CDR3 CASSPADRVRGETQYF. The bases read TGTGCCAGCTCACCAGCGGACAGGGTTCGCGGCGAGACCCAGTACTTC. Here the CDR3 is joined to the reference TRBV18 and TRBJ2-5 genes, and the full variable domain is: NAGVMQNPRHLVRRRGQEARLRCSPMKGHSHVYWYRQLPEEGLKFMVYLQKENIIDESGMPKERFSAEFPKEGPSILRIQQVVRGDSAAYFCASSPADRVRGETQYFGPGTRLLVL.